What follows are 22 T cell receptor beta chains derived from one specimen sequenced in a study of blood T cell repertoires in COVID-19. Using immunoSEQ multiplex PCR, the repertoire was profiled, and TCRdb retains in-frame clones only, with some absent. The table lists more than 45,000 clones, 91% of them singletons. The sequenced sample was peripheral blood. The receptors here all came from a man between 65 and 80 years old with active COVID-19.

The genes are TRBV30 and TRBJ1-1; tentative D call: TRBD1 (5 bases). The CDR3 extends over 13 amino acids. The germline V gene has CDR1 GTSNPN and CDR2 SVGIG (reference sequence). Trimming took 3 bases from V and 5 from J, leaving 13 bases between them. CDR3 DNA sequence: TGTGCCTGGAGCGCCATGGGGCGTACTGAAGCTTTCTTT. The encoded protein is CAWSAMGRTEAFF.

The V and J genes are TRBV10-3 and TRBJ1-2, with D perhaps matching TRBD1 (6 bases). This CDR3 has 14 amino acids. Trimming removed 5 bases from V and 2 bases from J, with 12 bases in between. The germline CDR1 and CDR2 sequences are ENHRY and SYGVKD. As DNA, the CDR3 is TGTGCCATCAGTCCCCCCGGGACAAACTATGGCTACACCTTC. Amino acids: CAISPPGTNYGYTF.

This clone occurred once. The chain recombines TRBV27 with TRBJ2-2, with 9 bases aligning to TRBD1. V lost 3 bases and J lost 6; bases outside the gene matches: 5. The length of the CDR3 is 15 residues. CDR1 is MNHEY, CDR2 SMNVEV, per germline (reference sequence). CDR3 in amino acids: CASSFRDRVAGELFF. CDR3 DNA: TGTGCCAGCAGTTTCCGGGACAGGGTGGCCGGGGAGCTGTTTTTT.

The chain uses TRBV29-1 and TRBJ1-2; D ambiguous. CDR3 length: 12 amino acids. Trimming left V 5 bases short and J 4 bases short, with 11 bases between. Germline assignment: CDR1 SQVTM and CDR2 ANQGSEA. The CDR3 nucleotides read TGCAGCGTTATAGACGGGAGCTATGGCTACACCTTC. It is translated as CSVIDGSYGYTF.

DNA of the CDR3: TGTGCCAGCAGCGGGGGGGCAGGGTACGAGCAGTACTTC. Encoded protein: CASSGGAGYEQYF. The V gene is TRBV7-9, the J gene TRBJ2-7; maybe TRBD2 (7 bases). Germline V gene data show CDR1 as SEHNR and CDR2 as FQNEAQ (reference sequence). The CDR3 has 13 amino acids. Trimming left V 5 bases short and J 4 bases short, with 12 bases between.

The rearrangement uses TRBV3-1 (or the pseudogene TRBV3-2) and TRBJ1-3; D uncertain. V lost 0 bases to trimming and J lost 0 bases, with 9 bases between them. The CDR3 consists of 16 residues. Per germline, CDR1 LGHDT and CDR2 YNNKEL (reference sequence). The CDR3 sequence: CASSQDIVASGNTIYF. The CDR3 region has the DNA TGTGCCAGCAGCCAAGATATCGTGGCCTCTGGAAACACCATATATTTT.

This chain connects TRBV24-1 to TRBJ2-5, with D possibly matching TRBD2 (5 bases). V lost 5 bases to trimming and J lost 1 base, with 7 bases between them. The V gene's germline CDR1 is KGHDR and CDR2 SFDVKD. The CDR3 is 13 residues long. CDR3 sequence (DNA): TGTGCCACCAGTGGGAGGATCCAAGAGACCCAGTACTTC. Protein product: CATSGRIQETQYF.

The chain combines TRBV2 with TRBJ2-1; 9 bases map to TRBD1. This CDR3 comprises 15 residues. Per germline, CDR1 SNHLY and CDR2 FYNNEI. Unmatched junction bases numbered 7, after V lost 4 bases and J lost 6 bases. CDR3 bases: TGTGCCAGCAGTGCTACAGGGGGCTCGGTCAATGAGCAGTTCTTC. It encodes CASSATGGSVNEQFF.

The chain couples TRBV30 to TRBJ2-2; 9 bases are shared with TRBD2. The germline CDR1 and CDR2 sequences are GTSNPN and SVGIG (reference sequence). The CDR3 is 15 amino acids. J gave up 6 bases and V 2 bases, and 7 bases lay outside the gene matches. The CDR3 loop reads CAWSNKGLASGELFF. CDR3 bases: TGTGCCTGGAGTAACAAGGGACTAGCTTCCGGGGAGCTGTTTTTT.

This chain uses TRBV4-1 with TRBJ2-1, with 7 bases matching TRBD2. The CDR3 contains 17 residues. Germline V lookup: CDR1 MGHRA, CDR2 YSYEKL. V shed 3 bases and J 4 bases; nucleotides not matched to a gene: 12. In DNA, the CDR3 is TGCGCCAGCAGCCACGGTAAGGGCGGGGGACCTTACAATGAGCAGTTCTTC. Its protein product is CASSHGKGGGPYNEQFF.

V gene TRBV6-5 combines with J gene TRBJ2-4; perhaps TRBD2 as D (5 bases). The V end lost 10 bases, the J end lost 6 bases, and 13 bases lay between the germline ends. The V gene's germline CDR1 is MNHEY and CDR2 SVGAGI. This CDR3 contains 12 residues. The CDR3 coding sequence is TGTGCCACCGAGGGTTGGGGAAACATTCAGTACTTC. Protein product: CATEGWGNIQYF.

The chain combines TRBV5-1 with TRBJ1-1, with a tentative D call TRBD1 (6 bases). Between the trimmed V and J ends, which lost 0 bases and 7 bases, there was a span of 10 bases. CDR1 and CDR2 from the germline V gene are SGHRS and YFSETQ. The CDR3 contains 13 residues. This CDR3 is CASSLVQGFEAFF. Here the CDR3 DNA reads TGCGCCAGCAGCTTGGTACAGGGATTTGAAGCTTTCTTT.

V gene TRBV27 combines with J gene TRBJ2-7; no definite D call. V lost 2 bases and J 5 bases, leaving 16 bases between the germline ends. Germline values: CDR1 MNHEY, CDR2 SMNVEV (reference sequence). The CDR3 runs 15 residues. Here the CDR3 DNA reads TGTGCCAGCAGTTTAAGGCGGATGGGTCGTGACGAGCAGTACTTC. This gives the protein CASSLRRMGRDEQYF.

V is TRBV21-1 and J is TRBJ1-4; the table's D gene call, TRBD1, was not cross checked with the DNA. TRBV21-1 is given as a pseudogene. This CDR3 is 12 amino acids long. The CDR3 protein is CASSSPPEKLFF. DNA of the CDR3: TGTGCCAGCAGCTCCCCCCCAGAAAAACTGTTTTTT.

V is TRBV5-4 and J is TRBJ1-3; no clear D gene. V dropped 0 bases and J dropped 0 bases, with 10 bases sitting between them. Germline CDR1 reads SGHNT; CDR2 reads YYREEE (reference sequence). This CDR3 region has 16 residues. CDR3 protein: CASSLGQAYSGNTIYF. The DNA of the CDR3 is TGTGCCAGCAGCTTGGGTCAGGCTTACTCTGGAAACACCATATATTTT.

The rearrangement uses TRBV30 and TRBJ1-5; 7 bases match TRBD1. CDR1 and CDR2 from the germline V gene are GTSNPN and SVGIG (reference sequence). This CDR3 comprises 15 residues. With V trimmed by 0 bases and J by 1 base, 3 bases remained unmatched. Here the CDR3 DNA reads TGTGCCTGGAGTGTAAGGGGGCAGAGCAATCAGCCCCAGCATTTT. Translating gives CAWSVRGQSNQPQHF.

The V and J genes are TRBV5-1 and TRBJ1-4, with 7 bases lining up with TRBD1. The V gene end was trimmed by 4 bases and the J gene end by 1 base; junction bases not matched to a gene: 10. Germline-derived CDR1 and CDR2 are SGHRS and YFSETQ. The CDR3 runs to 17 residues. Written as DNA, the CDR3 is TGCGCCAGCAGCATACCGACAGGGACTGGAACTAATGAAAAACTGTTTTTT. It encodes CASSIPTGTGTNEKLFF.

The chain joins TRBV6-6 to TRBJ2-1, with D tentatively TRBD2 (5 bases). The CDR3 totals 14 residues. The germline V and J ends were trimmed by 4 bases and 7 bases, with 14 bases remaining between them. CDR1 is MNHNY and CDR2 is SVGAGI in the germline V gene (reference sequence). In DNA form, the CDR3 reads TGTGCCAGCAGTTCATCCGGGATCCATAATGAGCAGTTCTTC. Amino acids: CASSSSGIHNEQFF.

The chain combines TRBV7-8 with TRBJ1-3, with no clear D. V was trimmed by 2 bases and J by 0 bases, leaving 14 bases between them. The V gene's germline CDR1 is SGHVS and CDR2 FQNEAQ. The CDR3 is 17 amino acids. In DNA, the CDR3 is TGTGCCAGCAGCTTAATCGCGGGCCGCGCCTCTGGAAACACCATATATTTT. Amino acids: CASSLIAGRASGNTIYF.

Written as DNA, the CDR3 is TGTGCCACCCATAGGGGGACAGGGGGACCCAATCAGCCCCAGCATTTT. Encoded protein: CATHRGTGGPNQPQHF. The rearrangement links TRBV19 to TRBJ1-5; TRBD1 matches at 11 bases. V shed 10 bases and J 3 bases; nucleotides not matched to a gene: 11. Germline CDR1 and CDR2: LNHDA and SQIVND (reference sequence). This CDR3 has 16 residues.

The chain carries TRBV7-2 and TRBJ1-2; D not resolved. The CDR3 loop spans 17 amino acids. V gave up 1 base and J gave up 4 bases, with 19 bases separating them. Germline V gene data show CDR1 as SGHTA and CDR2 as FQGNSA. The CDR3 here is CASSLVGSPGTGYGYTF. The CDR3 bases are TGTGCCAGCAGCTTAGTCGGCAGCCCCGGAACGGGCTATGGCTACACCTTC.

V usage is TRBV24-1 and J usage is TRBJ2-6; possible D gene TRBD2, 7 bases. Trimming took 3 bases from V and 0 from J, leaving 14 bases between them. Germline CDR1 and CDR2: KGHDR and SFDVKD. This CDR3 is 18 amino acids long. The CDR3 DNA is TGTGCCACCAGTGATCCGGCGGGGGCTGGCTCTGGGGCCAACGTCCTGACTTTC. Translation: CATSDPAGAGSGANVLTF.